The 21 T cell receptor beta chains reported below all come from one sample, sequenced in a study of blood T cell repertoires in COVID-19. Generated by immunoSEQ multiplex PCR, the TCRdb table keeps only in-frame clones and is missing some. The sample records approximately 94,000 clones, 90% to 95% being singletons. The sample consisted of peripheral blood. These receptors all stem from a woman in her 50s in a cohort sampled during active COVID-19.

J is TRBJ1-6 and V is TRBV27; 7 bases fit TRBD1. The CDR3 has 18 residues. Trimming took 2 bases from V and 5 from J; bases not matched to a gene: 12. The germline V gene has CDR1 MNHEY and CDR2 SMNVEV (reference sequence). The CDR3 DNA reads TGTGCCAGCAGTTTACGGGGCACGTGGCAGGGGGATAATTCACCCCTCCACTTT. It is translated as CASSLRGTWQGDNSPLHF.

The chain combines TRBV7-2 with TRBJ1-2, with 7 bases matching TRBD1. With 3 bases clipped from V and 2 bases from J, the junction kept 6 bases outside the gene matches. Germline assignment: CDR1 SGHTA and CDR2 FQGNSA. The CDR3 is 15 amino acids. The CDR3 DNA reads as TGTGCCAGCAGCTTCCCGACAGGGATGAACTATGGCTACACCTTC. Protein: CASSFPTGMNYGYTF.

The CDR3 loop is CATTTGGDYGYTF. The CDR3 coding sequence is TGTGCCACCACCACCGGGGGGGACTATGGCTACACCTTC. The rearrangement joins TRBV15 to TRBJ1-2; tentatively, D is TRBD1 (5 bases). Germline values: CDR1 LNHNV, CDR2 YYDKDF (reference sequence). The V gene lost 7 bases and the J gene lost 3 bases, with 12 bases spanning the gap. This CDR3 is 13 amino acids long.

This rearrangement joins TRBV6-6 to TRBJ1-3, with D tentatively TRBD1 (5 bases). CDR3 length: 15 residues. V lost 0 bases to trimming and J lost 4 bases, with 10 bases between them. Looked up from germline, CDR1 is MNHNY and CDR2 is SVGAGI (reference sequence). The CDR3 coding sequence is TGTGCCAGCAGTTACTCTCAGGGAACAGGAAACACCATATATTTT. It is translated as CASSYSQGTGNTIYF.

The V gene is TRBV6-6, the J gene TRBJ2-7, with 8 bases identical to TRBD1. J gave up 7 bases and V 2 bases, and 7 bases lay outside the gene matches. The CDR3 spans 14 residues. The germline V gene has CDR1 MNHNY and CDR2 SVGAGI (reference sequence). CDR3 sequence reads: CASSYGQGAGEQYF. CDR3 DNA: TGTGCCAGCAGTTACGGCCAGGGGGCGGGGGAGCAGTACTTC.

The rearrangement uses TRBV15 and TRBJ1-5, with 9 positions matching TRBD1. There are 17 residues in the CDR3. Germline CDR1 and CDR2: LNHNV and YYDKDF (reference sequence). Trimming at V came to 5 bases and at J to 4 bases, leaving 12 bases not matched to a gene. The CDR3 reads CATSLGGTGTINQPQHF. CDR3 bases: TGTGCCACCAGCCTAGGGGGGACAGGGACCATTAATCAGCCCCAGCATTTT.

A few counts support this clone. V usage is TRBV27 and J usage is TRBJ2-2, with 9 positions matching TRBD2. This CDR3 comprises 16 residues. V shed 2 bases and J 8 bases; nucleotides not matched to a gene: 9. Germline values: CDR1 MNHEY, CDR2 SMNVEV (reference sequence). The CDR3 spells CASSLRGSGSMGELFF. The CDR3 DNA reads TGTGCCAGCAGTTTAAGGGGTAGCGGGAGTATGGGGGAGCTGTTTTTT.

The chain uses TRBV6-1 and TRBJ1-5; no firm D call. V lost 2 bases and J lost 0, with 8 bases in between. CDR1 and CDR2 from the germline V gene are MNHNS and SASEGT. This CDR3 is 15 amino acids long. This CDR3 reads CASSESGNSNQPQHF. CDR3 bases: TGTGCCAGCAGTGAAAGCGGTAATAGCAATCAGCCCCAGCATTTT.

The chain joins TRBV25-1 to TRBJ2-7; 9 bases fit TRBD1. Germline CDR1 reads MGHDK; CDR2 reads SYGVNS. Trimming at V came to 5 bases and at J to 3 bases, leaving 14 bases not matched to a gene. CDR3 length: 17 residues. CDR3 in DNA: TGTGCCAGCAGTCGCCGGGTCGCGGGACAGGGTTTCTACGAGCAGTACTTC. Translating it yields CASSRRVAGQGFYEQYF.

The V gene is TRBV5-4, the J gene TRBJ2-3; no definite D call. Germline lookup yields CDR1 SGHNT and CDR2 YYREEE (reference sequence). The ends were cut back, 3 bases at V and 2 bases at J, with 10 bases in the middle. This CDR3 has 14 amino acids. The CDR3 DNA sequence: TGTGCCAGCAGCTCTGGGCGATCCACAGATACGCAGTATTTT. Translation gives CASSSGRSTDTQYF.

The chain uses TRBV27 and TRBJ2-7, with 9 positions matching TRBD1. This CDR3 has 15 residues. The V gene's germline CDR1 is MNHEY and CDR2 SMNVEV (reference sequence). V dropped 6 bases and J dropped 0; count of bases not matched to a gene: 6. The CDR3 here is CASSSTGGSSYEQYF. The CDR3 DNA reads TGTGCCAGCAGCTCGACAGGGGGATCCTCCTACGAGCAGTACTTC.

The sample holds a few counts of this clone. The chain uses TRBV28 and TRBJ1-6, with TRBD1 matching 7 bases. Germline CDR1 reads MDHEN; CDR2 reads SYDVKM. The CDR3 totals 15 residues. V gave up 5 bases and J gave up 13 bases; unmatched junction bases: 14. CDR3 loop: CASSTGEVLFPPLHF. CDR3 DNA: TGTGCCAGCAGTACAGGGGAAGTGTTGTTTCCTCCCCTCCACTTT.

The chain has TRBV3-1 (or the pseudogene TRBV3-2) and TRBJ2-7, with TRBD2 matching over 7 bases. This CDR3 comprises 13 residues. CDR1 LGHDT and CDR2 YNNKEL come from the germline V gene (reference sequence). J was trimmed by 4 bases and V by 4 bases; bases with no gene match: 4. Written as DNA, the CDR3 is TGTGCCAGCAGCCGTGGGACTACTTACGAGCAGTACTTC. Translated: CASSRGTTYEQYF.

This CDR3 is CASSPRGRRETQYF. CDR3 DNA: TGTGCCAGCTCACCCAGGGGGCGTCGGGAGACCCAGTACTTC. The chain couples TRBV18 to TRBJ2-5; the match to TRBD1 covers 8 bases. The CDR3 covers 14 residues. V lost 3 bases to trimming and J lost 5 bases; unmatched junction nucleotides: 5. The germline CDR1 and CDR2 sequences are KGHSH and LQKENI.

The J gene is TRBJ2-1, the V gene TRBV25-1, with D possibly being TRBD1 (6 bases). Germline assignment: CDR1 MGHDK and CDR2 SYGVNS. This CDR3 contains 16 residues. V was clipped by 3 bases and J by 8 bases, with 20 bases between them. CDR3: CASSEYFRDTKDEQFF. Written as DNA, the CDR3 is TGTGCCAGCAGTGAGTACTTCCGGGACACCAAGGATGAGCAGTTCTTC. Based on the CDR3 plus reference TRBV25-1 and TRBJ2-1, the full variable domain is EADIYQTPRYLVIGTGKKITLECSQTMGHDKMYWYQQDPGMELHLIHYSYGVNSTEKGDLSSESTVSRIRTEHFPLTLESARPSHTSQYLCASSEYFRDTKDEQFFGPGTRLTVL.

V and J are TRBV5-1 and TRBJ2-7, with 9 bases aligning to TRBD1. Germline values: CDR1 SGHRS, CDR2 YFSETQ. The CDR3 is 15 residues long. With 2 bases clipped from V and 6 bases from J, the junction kept 9 bases outside the gene matches. CDR3 residues: CASSLRTGTGPEQYF. The CDR3 region has the DNA TGCGCCAGCAGCTTACGAACCGGGACAGGGCCCGAGCAGTACTTC.

This rearrangement joins TRBV5-1 to TRBJ1-5, with D perhaps matching TRBD1 (6 bases). V lost 1 base, J lost 1 base, and 21 bases lay in between. The CDR3 runs to 19 residues. CDR1 and CDR2 (germline): SGHRS, YFSETQ. The CDR3 sequence: CASSLTPADSRRSNQPQHF. The CDR3 DNA follows: TGCGCCAGCAGCTTGACCCCAGCGGACAGCCGACGGAGCAATCAGCCCCAGCATTTT.

This rearrangement joins TRBV5-1 to TRBJ2-5; 9 bases fit TRBD1. Germline assignment: CDR1 SGHRS and CDR2 YFSETQ. This CDR3 is built from 17 residues. J gave up 2 bases and V 0 bases, and 8 bases lay outside the gene matches. CDR3 residues: CASSLVGTGQIQETQYF. CDR3 nucleotides: TGCGCCAGCAGCTTGGTCGGGACAGGGCAAATTCAAGAGACCCAGTACTTC.

The gene calls are TRBV24-1 and TRBJ2-7; the D gene is possibly TRBD1 (6 bases). V was cut by 4 bases and J by 1 base, with 13 bases left in between. The length of the CDR3 is 15 residues. CDR1 is KGHDR, CDR2 SFDVKD, per germline. For the CDR3, the DNA is TGTGCCACCAGTGAATCCGGGACAAAGTCCTACGAGCAGTACTTC. Protein product: CATSESGTKSYEQYF.

The rearrangement links TRBV7-3 to TRBJ2-5; TRBD2 matches 11 bases. The CDR3 length is 16 residues. From germline, CDR1 is SGHTA and CDR2 FQGTGA. V lost 5 bases to trimming and J lost 4 bases; unmatched junction nucleotides: 9. CDR3 region: CASSLSGGALGETQYF. In nucleotides, the CDR3 is TGTGCCAGCAGCCTTAGCGGGGGGGCCCTTGGAGAGACCCAGTACTTC.

The chain has TRBV10-3 and TRBJ2-3; TRBD2 matches 13 bases. Germline CDR1 is ENHRY and CDR2 is SYGVKD. This CDR3 is built from 16 residues. The ends lost 10 bases at V and 3 bases at J; junction bases unmatched: 10. Here the CDR3 DNA reads TGTGCCACGAAGACTAGCGGGAGGTTACTTACAGATACGCAGTATTTT. Translated, it gives CATKTSGRLLTDTQYF.